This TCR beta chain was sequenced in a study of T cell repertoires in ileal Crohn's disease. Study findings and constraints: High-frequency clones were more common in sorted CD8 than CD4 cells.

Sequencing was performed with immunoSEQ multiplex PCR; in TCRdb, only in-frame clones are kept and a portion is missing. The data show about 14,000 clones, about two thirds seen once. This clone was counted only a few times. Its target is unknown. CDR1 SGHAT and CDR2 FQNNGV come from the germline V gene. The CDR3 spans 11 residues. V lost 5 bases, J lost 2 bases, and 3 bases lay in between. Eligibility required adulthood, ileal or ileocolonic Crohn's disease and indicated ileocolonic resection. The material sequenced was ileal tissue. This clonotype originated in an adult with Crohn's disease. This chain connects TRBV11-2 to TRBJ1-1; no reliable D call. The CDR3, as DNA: TGTGCCAGCAGCGTAAACACTGAAGCTTTCTTT. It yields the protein CASSVNTEAFF.